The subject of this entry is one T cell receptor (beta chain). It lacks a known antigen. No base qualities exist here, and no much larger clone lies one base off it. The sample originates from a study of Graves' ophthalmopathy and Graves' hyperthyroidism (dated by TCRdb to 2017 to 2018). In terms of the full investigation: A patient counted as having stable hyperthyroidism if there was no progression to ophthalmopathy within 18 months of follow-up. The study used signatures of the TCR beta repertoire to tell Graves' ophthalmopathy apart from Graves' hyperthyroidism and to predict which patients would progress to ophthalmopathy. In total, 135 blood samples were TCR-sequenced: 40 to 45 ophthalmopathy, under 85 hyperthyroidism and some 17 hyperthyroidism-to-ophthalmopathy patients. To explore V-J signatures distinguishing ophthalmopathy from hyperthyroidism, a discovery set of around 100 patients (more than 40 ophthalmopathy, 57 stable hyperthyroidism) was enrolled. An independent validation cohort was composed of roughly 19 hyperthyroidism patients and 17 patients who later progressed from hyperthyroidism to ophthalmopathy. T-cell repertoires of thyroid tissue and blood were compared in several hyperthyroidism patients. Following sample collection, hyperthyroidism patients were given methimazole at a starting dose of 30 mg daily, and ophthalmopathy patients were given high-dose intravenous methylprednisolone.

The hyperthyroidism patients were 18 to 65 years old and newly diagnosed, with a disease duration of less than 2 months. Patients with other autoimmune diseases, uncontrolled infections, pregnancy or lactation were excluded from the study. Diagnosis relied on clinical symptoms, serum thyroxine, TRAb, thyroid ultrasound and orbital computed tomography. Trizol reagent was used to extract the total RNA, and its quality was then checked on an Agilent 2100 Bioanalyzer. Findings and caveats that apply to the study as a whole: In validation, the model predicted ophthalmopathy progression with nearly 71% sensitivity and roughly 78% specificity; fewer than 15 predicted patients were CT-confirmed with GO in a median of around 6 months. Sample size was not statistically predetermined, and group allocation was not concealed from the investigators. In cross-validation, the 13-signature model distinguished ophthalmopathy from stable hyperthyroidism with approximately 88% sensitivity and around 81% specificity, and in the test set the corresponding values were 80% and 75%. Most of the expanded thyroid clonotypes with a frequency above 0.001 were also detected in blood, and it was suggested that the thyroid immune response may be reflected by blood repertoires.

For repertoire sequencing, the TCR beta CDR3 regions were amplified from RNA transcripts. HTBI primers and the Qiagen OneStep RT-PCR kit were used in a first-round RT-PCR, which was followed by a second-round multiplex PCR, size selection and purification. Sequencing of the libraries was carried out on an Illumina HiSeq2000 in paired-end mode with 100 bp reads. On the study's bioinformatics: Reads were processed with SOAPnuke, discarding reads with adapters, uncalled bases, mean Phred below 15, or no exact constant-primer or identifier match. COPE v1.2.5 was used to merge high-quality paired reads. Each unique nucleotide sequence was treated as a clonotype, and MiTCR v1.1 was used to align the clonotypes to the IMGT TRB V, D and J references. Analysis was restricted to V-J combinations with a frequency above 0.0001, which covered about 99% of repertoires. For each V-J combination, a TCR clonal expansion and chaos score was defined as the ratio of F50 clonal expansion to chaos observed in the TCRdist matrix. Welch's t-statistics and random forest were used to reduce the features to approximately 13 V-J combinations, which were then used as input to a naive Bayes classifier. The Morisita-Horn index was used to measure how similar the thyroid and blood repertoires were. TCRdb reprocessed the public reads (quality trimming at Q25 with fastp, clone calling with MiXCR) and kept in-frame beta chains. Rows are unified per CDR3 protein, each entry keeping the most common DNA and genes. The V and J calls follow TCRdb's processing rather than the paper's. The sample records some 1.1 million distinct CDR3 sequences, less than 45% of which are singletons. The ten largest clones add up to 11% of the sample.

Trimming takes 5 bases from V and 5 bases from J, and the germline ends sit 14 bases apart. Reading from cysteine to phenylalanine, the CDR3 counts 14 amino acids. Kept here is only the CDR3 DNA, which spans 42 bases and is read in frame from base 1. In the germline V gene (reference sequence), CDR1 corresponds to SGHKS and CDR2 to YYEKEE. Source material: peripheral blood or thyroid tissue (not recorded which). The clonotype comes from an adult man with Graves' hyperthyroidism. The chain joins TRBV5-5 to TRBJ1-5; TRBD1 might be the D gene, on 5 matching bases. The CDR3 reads CASRGWGDDQPQHF. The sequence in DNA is TGTGCCAGCAGGGGATGGGGGGATGATCAGCCCCAGCATTTT.